A selection of T cell receptor beta chains follows, all from one sample in a study of cytomegalovirus exposure and HLA in healthy donors. Profiling relied on immunoSEQ multiplex PCR, and the TCRdb table lists in-frame clones only, not all of them. The profile shows approximately 56,000 clones, around 94% of them singletons. Sequenced sample: PBMCs. These receptors came from a young man in good health and CMV-seronegative. The CDR3 runs from the conserved cysteine through the conserved F or W. A D gene is named only where the DNA matches it firmly. Only some rows state a clone size, as once, few, many or a class for expanded clones.

size: -
D: -
V: TRBV7-2
J: TRBJ2-7
length: 13
CDR3: CASSVQGGGEQYF
DNA: TGTGCCAGCAGCGTACAGGGTGGTGGAGAGCAGTACTTC

size: -
D: -
V: TRBV6-5
J: TRBJ2-7
length: 13
CDR3: CASSPRGSYEQYF
DNA: TGTGCCAGCAGTCCCCGGGGGAGTTACGAGCAGTACTTC

size: -
D: TRBD1
V: TRBV10-3
J: TRBJ1-2
length: 15
CDR3: CAISDRDRGDYGYTF
DNA: TGTGCCATCAGCGATCGGGACAGGGGCGACTATGGCTACACCTTC

size: -
D: -
V: TRBV6-6
J: TRBJ1-1
length: 13
CDR3: CASTLQGGAEAFF
DNA: TGTGCCAGCACTCTACAGGGAGGGGCTGAAGCTTTCTTT

size: -
D: TRBD1
V: TRBV28
J: TRBJ1-2
length: 15
CDR3: CASSLPGQGAGGYTF
DNA: TGTGCCAGCAGTTTGCCGGGCCAGGGGGCGGGTGGCTACACCTTC

size: -
D: TRBD2
V: TRBV4-3
J: TRBJ2-2
length: 18
CDR3: CASSQDWVAGGNTGELFF
DNA: TGCGCCAGCAGCCAAGATTGGGTGGCGGGAGGGAACACCGGGGAGCTGTTTTTT

size: -
D: -
V: TRBV7-2
J: TRBJ1-5
length: 15
CDR3: CASSQSAGMRQPQHF
DNA: TGTGCCAGCAGCCAAAGTGCAGGGATGAGACAGCCCCAGCATTTT

size: -
D: TRBD1
V: TRBV7-2
J: TRBJ2-1
length: 14
CDR3: CASSRGQGNNEQFF
DNA: TGTGCCAGCAGCCGAGGACAGGGCAACAATGAGCAGTTCTTC

size: -
D: TRBD1
V: TRBV27
J: TRBJ1-2
length: 17
CDR3: CASSPDPDRGLFYGYTF
DNA: TGTGCCAGCAGTCCAGACCCGGACAGGGGACTGTTCTATGGCTACACCTTC

size: -
D: -
V: TRBV5-1
J: TRBJ1-2
length: 14
CDR3: CASSTRQRGNGYTF
DNA: TGCGCCAGCAGCACCCGACAGAGGGGGAATGGCTACACCTTC

size: -
D: TRBD1
V: TRBV9
J: TRBJ2-1
length: 15
CDR3: CASSARQGVFDEQFF
DNA: TGTGCCAGCAGCGCCCGACAGGGCGTTTTTGATGAGCAGTTCTTC

size: -
D: -
V: TRBV6-1
J: TRBJ1-3
length: 14
CDR3: CASRGWTAGNTIYF
DNA: TGTGCCAGCAGGGGGTGGACAGCTGGAAACACCATATATTTT

size: -
D: -
V: TRBV5-1
J: TRBJ2-1
length: 15
CDR3: CASSLGVTTYNEQFF
DNA: TGCGCCAGCAGCTTGGGCGTGACTACTTACAATGAGCAGTTCTTC

size: -
D: TRBD2
V: TRBV7-6
J: TRBJ2-3
length: 15
CDR3: CASSPLAGGTDTQYF
DNA: TGTGCCAGCAGCCCCCTGGCGGGAGGAACAGATACGCAGTATTTT

size: few
D: -
V: TRBV6-4
J: TRBJ2-7
length: 12
CDR3: CARFQGNGEQYF
DNA: TGTGCCAGATTCCAGGGGAACGGCGAGCAGTACTTC

size: few
D: -
V: TRBV7-2
J: TRBJ2-2
length: 16
CDR3: CASSLEGLLNTGELFF
DNA: TGTGCCAGCAGCTTAGAGGGGCTCCTGAACACCGGGGAGCTGTTTTTT

size: -
D: -
V: TRBV10-3
J: TRBJ2-1
length: 15
CDR3: CAISADSRAGNEQFF
DNA: TGTGCCATCAGCGCTGATTCCCGGGCGGGCAATGAGCAGTTCTTC

size: -
D: -
V: TRBV7-6
J: TRBJ2-1
length: 15
CDR3: CASSLAGGSVNEQFF
DNA: TGTGCCAGCAGCTTAGCGGGAGGATCGGTCAATGAGCAGTTCTTC

size: -
D: -
V: TRBV19
J: TRBJ2-1
length: 16
CDR3: CASSSPRLVSYNEQFF
DNA: TGTGCCAGTAGTAGCCCCAGGTTAGTCTCCTACAATGAGCAGTTCTTC

size: -
D: -
V: TRBV19
J: TRBJ2-1
length: 13
CDR3: CASSWGPDNEQFF
DNA: TGTGCCAGTAGTTGGGGGCCAGACAATGAGCAGTTCTTC

size: -
D: TRBD2
V: TRBV28
J: TRBJ2-1
length: 16
CDR3: CASTPGTSVIHNEQFF
DNA: TGTGCCAGCACCCCCGGGACTAGCGTTATCCACAATGAGCAGTTCTTC

size: -
D: -
V: TRBV5-4
J: TRBJ1-2
length: 13
CDR3: CASSLRRNYGYTF
DNA: TGTGCCAGCAGCTTGAGGAGGAACTATGGCTACACCTTC

size: -
D: TRBD1
V: TRBV6-5
J: TRBJ2-7
length: 15
CDR3: CASSYAGGASYEQYF
DNA: TGTGCCAGCAGTTACGCAGGGGGCGCCTCCTACGAGCAGTACTTC

size: -
D: -
V: TRBV29-1
J: TRBJ1-1
length: 14
CDR3: CSAYLRGMNTEAFF
DNA: TGCAGCGCCTACTTGCGGGGGATGAACACTGAAGCTTTCTTT

size: -
D: -
V: TRBV5-1
J: TRBJ1-1
length: 14
CDR3: CASSAGLSNTEAFF
DNA: TGCGCCAGCAGCGCGGGACTGTCGAACACTGAAGCTTTCTTT

size: -
D: -
V: TRBV29-1
J: TRBJ1-5
length: 15
CDR3: CSVSGDQGGNQPQHF
DNA: TGCAGCGTGTCGGGAGATCAGGGAGGAAATCAGCCCCAGCATTTT

size: -
D: -
V: TRBV2
J: TRBJ2-5
length: 12
CDR3: CASSDQQETQYF
DNA: TGTGCCAGCAGTGACCAGCAAGAGACCCAGTACTTC

size: -
D: -
V: TRBV7-2
J: TRBJ1-2
length: 13
CDR3: CASSPGTSYGYTF
DNA: TGTGCCAGCAGCCCCGGGACAAGCTATGGCTACACCTTC

size: -
D: TRBD2
V: TRBV6-6
J: TRBJ2-1
length: 15
CDR3: CASRNSGSSYNEQFF
DNA: TGTGCCAGCAGGAATAGCGGGAGCTCCTACAATGAGCAGTTCTTC

size: once
D: TRBD2
V: TRBV6-6
J: TRBJ2-1
length: 14
CDR3: CASTSSGVYNEQFF
DNA: TGTGCCAGCACTTCTAGCGGGGTCTACAATGAGCAGTTCTTC

size: -
D: TRBD2
V: TRBV20-1
J: TRBJ2-1
length: 11
CDR3: CSADRTSGQFF
DNA: TGCAGTGCAGACCGGACTAGCGGGCAGTTCTTC

size: -
D: TRBD2
V: TRBV4-1
J: TRBJ2-5
length: 18
CDR3: CASSHPVASGKRWETQYF
DNA: TGCGCCAGCAGCCACCCCGTGGCTAGCGGGAAACGGTGGGAGACCCAGTACTTC

size: -
D: TRBD1
V: TRBV27
J: TRBJ2-5
length: 19
CDR3: CASSNPTGNRIPTRETQYF
DNA: TGTGCCAGCAGTAACCCGACAGGGAACCGTATACCCACGAGGGAGACCCAGTACTTC

size: -
D: TRBD2
V: TRBV13
J: TRBJ2-5
length: 14
CDR3: CASSPRGSGETQYF
DNA: TGTGCCAGCAGCCCGAGGGGTAGCGGGGAGACCCAGTACTTC

size: -
D: TRBD2
V: TRBV11-2
J: TRBJ2-3
length: 16
CDR3: CASSLVAGGGTDTQYF
DNA: TGTGCCAGCAGCTTAGTTGCGGGAGGGGGCACAGATACGCAGTATTTT

size: once
D: TRBD2
V: TRBV29-1
J: TRBJ2-7
length: 12
CDR3: CSVTSGSYEQYF
DNA: TGCAGCGTGACTAGCGGTTCCTACGAGCAGTACTTC

size: -
D: -
V: TRBV2
J: TRBJ1-1
length: 16
CDR3: CASSGVGGASNTEAFF
DNA: TGTGCCAGCAGTGGGGTTGGGGGCGCTTCGAACACTGAAGCTTTCTTT

size: -
D: -
V: TRBV19
J: TRBJ1-5
length: 12
CDR3: CASSLYNQPQHF
DNA: TGTGCCAGTAGTTTATACAATCAGCCCCAGCATTTT

size: -
D: TRBD2
V: TRBV28
J: TRBJ2-7
length: 14
CDR3: CASSLSEREYEQYF
DNA: TGTGCCAGCAGCCTCTCGGAGCGGGAATACGAGCAGTACTTC

size: -
D: TRBD1
V: TRBV7-9
J: TRBJ2-7
length: 17
CDR3: CASSSTLRTGDQYEQYF
DNA: TGTGCCAGCAGCTCAACCCTAAGGACAGGGGACCAATACGAGCAGTACTTC

size: -
D: TRBD1
V: TRBV27
J: TRBJ2-7
length: 13
CDR3: CASSFGTGYEQYF
DNA: TGTGCCAGCAGTTTCGGGACAGGGTACGAGCAGTACTTC

size: -
D: -
V: TRBV7-3
J: TRBJ2-1
length: 12
CDR3: CASSGDTGVQFF
DNA: TGTGCCAGCAGCGGCGATACAGGCGTGCAGTTCTTC